This TCR beta chain stems from a study of cytomegalovirus exposure and HLA in healthy donors. A word on this clone: Its target is not known.

Germline V lookup: CDR1 SEHNR, CDR2 FQNEAQ (reference sequence). V was clipped by 0 bases and J by 0 bases, with 12 bases between them. CDR3 size: 17 residues. Generated by immunoSEQ multiplex PCR, the TCRdb table keeps only in-frame clones and is missing some. Among under 140,000 clones, approximately 90% were seen once, and the ten largest hold over 1.1%. Study-wide findings and caveats: Some public TCRs appeared in many individuals, while most sequences were rare.

The V gene is TRBV7-9, the J gene TRBJ1-3, with TRBD1 as a possible D gene (6 bases). The origin of this receptor is a woman younger than 45 in good health and CMV-seropositive. Sequencing was performed on PBMCs. The CDR3 coding sequence is TGTGCCAGCAGCTTAGCGGCAGGGGAGAGCTCTGGAAACACCATATATTTT. It is translated as CASSLAAGESSGNTIYF.